This T cell receptor beta chain derives from a study of monozygotic twins with inflammatory bowel disease. Two nested PCRs, roughly 16 and 10 cycles, amplified TCRalpha and TCRbeta cDNA. Reprocessing the 5' RACE reads, TCRdb reports a single entry for every CDR3 protein and omits DNA. The sample spans a few hundred thousand distinct CDR3 sequences; the ten largest clones claim 2% to 3%. The CDR3 runs to 13 residues. Germline loops: CDR1 SGHAT, CDR2 FQNNGV. The TCR originated in a human donor with ulcerative colitis or Crohn's disease, or a healthy co-twin of an affected twin (not recorded which). The sequenced material came from blood. This chain links TRBV11-2 with TRBJ1-5. CDR3 sequence reads: CVSSPSPGWPQHF.